The present TCR beta chain was sequenced within a study of cytomegalovirus exposure and HLA in healthy donors. Study results and limitations: From TCR beta sequences, most subjects' HLA-A and HLA-B alleles were reportedly predicted accurately. Later work associated roughly 15,000 TCR beta sequences with HLA alleles at 0.05 false discovery rate. Reports described diagnosis of cytomegalovirus status by the classifier as highly specific and sensitive.

60 Vbeta and 13 Jbeta primers were used in PCR. The assay was immunoSEQ multiplex PCR, and TCRdb's table has in-frame clones only and misses some. This sample has over 150,000 clones, with about 90% found just once. As to this clone: Antigen unknown.

This CDR3 region has 15 residues. V was clipped by 3 bases and J by 3 bases, with 14 bases between them. Germline values: CDR1 KGHSH, CDR2 LQKENI. While unrecorded immune exposures were likely, the donors were nominally healthy when sampled. This chain links TRBV18 with TRBJ1-2; D is perhaps TRBD1 (5 bases). This TCR came from a girl less than two years old in good health and CMV-seronegative. The specimen was PBMCs. CDR3 protein: CASSPGYGTDYGYTF. In DNA form, the CDR3 reads TGTGCCAGCTCACCCGGGTACGGGACTGACTATGGCTACACCTTC.